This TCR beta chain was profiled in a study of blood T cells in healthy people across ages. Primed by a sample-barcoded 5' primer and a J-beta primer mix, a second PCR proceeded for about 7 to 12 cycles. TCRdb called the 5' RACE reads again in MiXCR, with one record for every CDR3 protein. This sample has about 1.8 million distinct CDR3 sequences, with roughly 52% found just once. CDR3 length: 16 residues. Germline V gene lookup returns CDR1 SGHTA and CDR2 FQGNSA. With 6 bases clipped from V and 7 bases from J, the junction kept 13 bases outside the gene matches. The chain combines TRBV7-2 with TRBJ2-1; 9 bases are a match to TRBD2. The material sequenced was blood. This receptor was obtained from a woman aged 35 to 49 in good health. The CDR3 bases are TGTGCCAGCAGATTTTTCGCGGGGGGGCCGACGAATGAGCAGTTCTTC. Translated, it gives CASRFFAGGPTNEQFF.